The present TCR beta chain was sequenced within a study of blood T cell repertoires in COVID-19. The CDR3 contains 12 residues. This clone was counted once. Profiled with immunoSEQ multiplex PCR; TCRdb holds only in-frame clones, not every one. Counted here are 200,000 to 300,000 clones, more than 80% occurring once; the ten biggest clones make up roughly 3.3%. Material for sequencing was peripheral blood. The chain uses TRBV12-1 and TRBJ1-2; no DNA check was done on the table's D call, TRBD1. TRBV12-1 is an annotated pseudogene. This TCR derives from a woman aged 40 to 50 with acute or convalescent COVID-19. In DNA, the CDR3 is TGTGCCAGCAGCCTCGGACAGGGGAGCTACACCTTC. It encodes CASSLGQGSYTF.